This is a list of T cell receptor beta chains from one sample in a study of blood T cell repertoires in COVID-19. Repertoires were generated with immunoSEQ multiplex PCR, while TCRdb's copy carries only in-frame clones and drops some. Of under 200,000 clones in the sample, around nine tenths were seen once. The sequencing input was peripheral blood. These TCRs come from a man aged 45 to 65 with acute or convalescent COVID-19. The conserved cysteine and the conserved F or W are not part of the CDR3 here. Each record gives: V gene, CDR3 protein.

v_call: TRBV27
cdr3_aa: ASSFRQGGSYEQY

v_call: TRBV28
cdr3_aa: ASIGGAINTGELF

v_call: TRBV5-1
cdr3_aa: ASSLQNTEAF

v_call: TRBV6-5
cdr3_aa: ASSQGAPDTQY

v_call: TRBV14
cdr3_aa: ASSRLRGLNTDTQY

v_call: TRBV20-1
cdr3_aa: SARRRGELF

v_call: TRBV3-1/TRBV3-2
cdr3_aa: ASSQGNTGGSQETQY

v_call: TRBV19
cdr3_aa: ASNLNLANTDETQY

v_call: TRBV9
cdr3_aa: ASSLDPGQGTEAF

v_call: TRBV20-1
cdr3_aa: SEKRNTEAF

v_call: TRBV18
cdr3_aa: ASSPTGRRGSTDTQY

v_call: TRBV24-1
cdr3_aa: ATSGPGASEAF

v_call: TRBV30
cdr3_aa: AWIYRTGFTGELF

v_call: TRBV29-1
cdr3_aa: SVQGTGAGELF

v_call: TRBV4-3
cdr3_aa: ASSRSGTGGEKLF

v_call: TRBV27
cdr3_aa: ASSLRLASSYNEQF

v_call: TRBV4-1
cdr3_aa: ASSQGDRGFQYQPQH

v_call: TRBV28
cdr3_aa: ASSLMAGGWGTDTQY

v_call: TRBV12-3/TRBV12-4
cdr3_aa: ASSPQGQGGYT

v_call: TRBV10-1
cdr3_aa: ASSESGTRSTDTQY

v_call: TRBV27
cdr3_aa: ASSQGAARSTEAF

v_call: TRBV5-1
cdr3_aa: ASSLFVLSSYNEQF

v_call: TRBV4-2
cdr3_aa: ASSQEGGLAGVVDTQY

v_call: TRBV7-9
cdr3_aa: ASSFDRLRTGELF

v_call: TRBV6-6
cdr3_aa: ASRETGVNSPLH

v_call: TRBV13
cdr3_aa: ASSLGSGQGLVEQY

v_call: TRBV6-1
cdr3_aa: ASSEGLAVYEQY

v_call: TRBV5-5
cdr3_aa: ASSSQSNQPQH

v_call: TRBV4-3
cdr3_aa: ASSQQQQETQY

v_call: TRBV19
cdr3_aa: ASSIVVDQPQH

v_call: TRBV9
cdr3_aa: ASSPGTSGGKTQY

v_call: TRBV4-2
cdr3_aa: ASSQGAGGRDTQY

v_call: TRBV11-2
cdr3_aa: ASSSSRQANYGYT

v_call: TRBV7-3
cdr3_aa: ASSRTVTGELF

v_call: TRBV5-8
cdr3_aa: ASSPTGTSTDTQY

v_call: TRBV28
cdr3_aa: ASSLAGGFQEQY

v_call: TRBV6-6
cdr3_aa: ASRGGTSGTYEQY

v_call: TRBV11-3
cdr3_aa: ASSPKGQGAGELF

v_call: TRBV9
cdr3_aa: ASSVVASPSYNEQF

v_call: TRBV11-2
cdr3_aa: ASSLVLHNEQF

v_call: TRBV10-3
cdr3_aa: AISRQQQNTEAF

v_call: TRBV20-1
cdr3_aa: SARGGYEQF

v_call: TRBV7-9
cdr3_aa: ASSFRDQPQH

v_call: TRBV29-1
cdr3_aa: SVGQGYGANVLT

v_call: TRBV2
cdr3_aa: ASRSPRGRTGELF

v_call: TRBV10-3
cdr3_aa: AISETKTSGNTDTQY

v_call: TRBV28
cdr3_aa: ASSLRGLSTDTQY

v_call: TRBV5-1
cdr3_aa: ASSSHPGRTGELF

v_call: TRBV27
cdr3_aa: ASRRDRDGWQY

v_call: TRBV6-2/TRBV6-3
cdr3_aa: ASSYWERQPQH